These 3 T cell receptor beta chains were sequenced from one sample in a study of cytomegalovirus exposure and HLA in healthy donors. Primers for the PCR totalled 60 Vbeta and 13 Jbeta. Some clones are missing from TCRdb's copy, which holds only in-frame ones; the method was immunoSEQ multiplex PCR. The table lists fewer than 150,000 clones, about 78% of them singletons. Specimen: PBMCs. Receptor source: a middle-aged man in good health and CMV-seropositive.

V and J are TRBV18 and TRBJ1-5, with unresolved D. The CDR3 is 15 residues long. Germline-derived CDR1 and CDR2 are KGHSH and LQKENI. Trimming took 2 bases from V and 0 from J, leaving 8 bases between them. CDR3 residues: CASSPGQHSNQPQHF. The CDR3 DNA sequence: TGTGCCAGCTCACCAGGGCAGCATAGCAATCAGCCCCAGCATTTT.

V and J are TRBV5-4 and TRBJ2-7; 10 bases fit TRBD1. The CDR3 length is 15 residues. Germline-derived CDR1 and CDR2 are SGHNT and YYREEE (reference sequence). Trimming at V came to 0 bases and at J to 4 bases, leaving 4 bases not matched to a gene. In nucleotides, the CDR3 is TGTGCCAGCAGCTTGGCAAGGACAGGGGGGTACGAGCAGTACTTC. Translation: CASSLARTGGYEQYF.

This clone is a singleton in its sample. The chain has TRBV19 and TRBJ2-1, with TRBD2 as a possible D gene (6 bases). CDR3 length: 16 residues. Trimming removed 7 bases at V and 8 bases at J, with 24 bases between. CDR1 and CDR2 from the germline V gene are LNHDA and SQIVND (reference sequence). CDR3 amino acids: CASKGRAWGEVDEQFF. As DNA, the CDR3 is TGTGCCAGTAAAGGAAGGGCCTGGGGGGAGGTCGATGAGCAGTTCTTC.